This T cell receptor (beta chain) was identified in a study of CD8 T cells in ankylosing spondylitis. TCRdb fed the 5' RACE reads into MiXCR, producing one record per CDR3 protein. The top ten clones hold 3.5% of a sample with 300,000 to 350,000 distinct CDR3 sequences, about a fifth of them seen once. Per germline, CDR1 LNHDA and CDR2 SQIVND (reference sequence). Losses at the gene ends were 8 bases for V and 4 bases for J; bases not matched to a gene: 13. The CDR3 totals 15 residues. Sequencing used blood, either unsorted or a sorted T cell fraction (not recorded which). The genes are TRBV19 and TRBJ1-1; the match to TRBD1 covers 7 bases. This receptor was identified in a female donor with ankylosing spondylitis or in good health (not recorded which). The CDR3 protein is CASSTGSLVLTEAFF. CDR3 nucleotide sequence: TGTGCCAGTTCGACAGGGTCTTTGGTCCTCACTGAAGCTTTCTTT.